This T cell receptor beta chain was observed in a study of blood T cell repertoires in COVID-19. Study-level information: There were acute and convalescent COVID-19 samples, and they came from the United States, Italy and Spain.

This clone has just one count. As handled by the study authors: Cell counts per sample came from amplifying reference gene primers. Sequenced by immunoSEQ multiplex PCR; TCRdb stores in-frame clones only, minus some. The V and J calls and the clone size are those of that table, but D and trimming were determined from the DNA. The profile shows approximately 130,000 clones, more than 75% of them singletons. The CDR3 is 15 amino acids. Germline CDR1 reads SGHNT; CDR2 reads YENEEA. The germline V and J ends were trimmed by 10 bases and 3 bases, with 18 bases remaining between them. The gene calls are TRBV11-3 and TRBJ2-2; no clear D. This sequence originates from a woman between 45 and 60 years old who had recovered from COVID-19. The sample taken for sequencing was peripheral blood. CDR3 DNA sequence: TGTGCCATCAAGCTTAGCCTTCGGGACACCGGGGAGCTGTTTTTT. Its protein is CAIKLSLRDTGELFF.